The rows below give T cell receptor beta chains drawn from one sample of a study of blood T cell repertoires in COVID-19. Sequencing was performed with immunoSEQ multiplex PCR; in TCRdb, only in-frame clones are kept and a portion is missing. Of 300,000 to 450,000 clones detected, about 90% appear once; the ten largest clones hold 1.3%. Sample: PBMCs or T cells enriched from blood (not recorded which). These receptors were taken from a man younger than 45 who had recovered from COVID-19. The CDR3 runs from the conserved cysteine through the conserved F or W. A D gene is named only where the DNA matches it firmly. Clone size is shown for a subset of rows, as once, few, many or a class of expanded clone.

J gene | D gene | V gene | CDR3 length | clone size | CDR3 DNA | CDR3 protein
TRBJ1-2 | TRBD1 | TRBV6-1 | 14 | NA | TGTGCCAGCAGTGAAGGGACAGGCTACTATGGCTACACCTTC | CASSEGTGYYGYTF
TRBJ2-7 | NA | TRBV4-1 | 12 | few | TGCGCCAGCAGCCAAAAGGGGCTCGAGCAGTACTTC | CASSQKGLEQYF
TRBJ2-7 | NA | TRBV9 | 14 | NA | TGTGCCAGCAGCGTAGATTACGCGGGCTACGAGCAGTACTTC | CASSVDYAGYEQYF
TRBJ2-1 | NA | TRBV27 | 11 | NA | TGTGCCAGCAGTATGCAGAATGAGCAGTTCTTC | CASSMQNEQFF
TRBJ2-7 | TRBD2 | TRBV7-9 | 15 | few | TGTGCCAGCAGCCCCCGGACTAGCGGGGAGTACGAGCAGTACTTC | CASSPRTSGEYEQYF
TRBJ2-7 | TRBD1 | TRBV3-1/TRBV3-2 | 14 | NA | TGTGCCAGCAGCCATGGGACAGGGCCCTACGAGCAGTACTTC | CASSHGTGPYEQYF
TRBJ1-6 | TRBD1 | TRBV9 | 14 | NA | TGTGCCAGCAGCTCCCGGGACAGAAATTCACCCCTCCACTTT | CASSSRDRNSPLHF
TRBJ2-7 | NA | TRBV7-3 | 11 | NA | TGTGCCAGCCTACTTAGACATGAGCAGTACTTC | CASLLRHEQYF
TRBJ2-7 | NA | TRBV29-1 | 14 | once | TGCAGCATGTTATCAGGGGAAAGCTCCTACGAGCAGTACTTC | CSMLSGESSYEQYF
TRBJ1-6 | NA | TRBV7-3 | 16 | NA | TGTGCCAGCAGCTTAAACGGCAGGGTTAATAATTCACCCCTCCACTTT | CASSLNGRVNNSPLHF
TRBJ1-5 | TRBD1 | TRBV9 | 15 | NA | TGTGCCAGCAGCGTGGGACAGGGGCCGGGTCAGCCCCAGCATTTT | CASSVGQGPGQPQHF
TRBJ1-2 | NA | TRBV6-5 | 13 | NA | TGTGCCAGCACCATAACAGGGTCCTATGGCTACACCTTC | CASTITGSYGYTF
TRBJ2-1 | NA | TRBV10-3 | 13 | NA | TGTGCCATCAGTGAGGTGTCTACCAATGAGCAGTTCTTC | CAISEVSTNEQFF
TRBJ1-1 | NA | TRBV12-3/TRBV12-4 | 13 | NA | TGTGCCAGCAGCTCTATTCAGGGAACTGAAGCTTTCTTT | CASSSIQGTEAFF
TRBJ1-4 | NA | TRBV7-9 | 14 | NA | TGTGCCAGCAGCTTAGGGTCGGGGAATGAAAAACTGTTTTTT | CASSLGSGNEKLFF
TRBJ2-1 | TRBD1 | TRBV6-5 | 15 | NA | TGTGCCAGCAGTTACGGGACAGGGGGGTTGGTTGAGCAGTTCTTC | CASSYGTGGLVEQFF
TRBJ1-3 | NA | TRBV30 | 15 | NA | TGTGCCTGGAGTGTAGAACGGTTCTCTGGAAACACCATATATTTT | CAWSVERFSGNTIYF
TRBJ1-4 | TRBD1 | TRBV19 | 13 | NA | TGTGCCAGTAGTATGGGGACAGATGAAAAACTGTTTTTT | CASSMGTDEKLFF
TRBJ1-2 | TRBD1 | TRBV2 | 15 | NA | TGTGCCAGCAGGTATACAGGGGGCGCCTTCTATGGCTACACCTTC | CASRYTGGAFYGYTF
TRBJ2-5 | TRBD1 | TRBV29-1 | 15 | once | TGCAGCGCCGTGGGGACAGGGATCCCACAAGAGACCCAGTACTTC | CSAVGTGIPQETQYF
TRBJ1-5 | NA | TRBV19 | 16 | NA | TGTGCCAGTAGTATCCGGGGGGCGGATAGCAATCAGCCCCAGCATTTT | CASSIRGADSNQPQHF
TRBJ2-7 | NA | TRBV10-3 | 14 | NA | TGTGCCATCAGTGGGCCCACGTTCTCCTACGAGCAGTACTTC | CAISGPTFSYEQYF
TRBJ2-7 | NA | TRBV3-1/TRBV3-2 | 13 | NA | TGTGCCAGCAGCGGGGGCTCCTCCTACGAGCAGTACTTC | CASSGGSSYEQYF
TRBJ1-1 | TRBD1 | TRBV29-1 | 12 | NA | TGCAGCGTTGCGGCAGGGGGCACTGAAGCTTTCTTT | CSVAAGGTEAFF
TRBJ1-3 | TRBD1 | TRBV30 | 17 | NA | TGTGCCTGGGGCAGAGCAGGGGGCGCTTTATCTGGAAACACCATATATTTT | CAWGRAGGALSGNTIYF
TRBJ2-3 | TRBD1 | TRBV14 | 17 | NA | TGTGCCAGCAGCCAATGGACAGGGGGTTCCCGCACAGATACGCAGTATTTT | CASSQWTGGSRTDTQYF
TRBJ1-1 | TRBD1 | TRBV29-1 | 11 | NA | TGCAGCGTTGAGGGCGACAGGGGCGCTTTCTTT | CSVEGDRGAFF
TRBJ2-5 | NA | TRBV29-1 | 12 | NA | TGCAGCGTTGCCGTCAGCCAAGAGACCCAGTACTTC | CSVAVSQETQYF
TRBJ2-3 | TRBD1 | TRBV7-6 | 17 | NA | TGTGCCAGCAGCCGACCCGTAAGGGGGCTGAGCACAGATACGCAGTATTTT | CASSRPVRGLSTDTQYF
TRBJ1-4 | NA | TRBV11-2 | 13 | NA | TGTGCCAGCAGCTTAGGGCGGGCTGAAAAACTGTTTTTT | CASSLGRAEKLFF
TRBJ1-2 | NA | TRBV21-1 | 16 | once | TGTGCCAGCAGCAAATTCGGGACAGGGGTCAACTATGGCTACACCTTC | CASSKFGTGVNYGYTF
TRBJ2-5 | TRBD2 | TRBV11-2 | 16 | NA | TGTGCCAGCAGCTCCAATATGCTAGCGGCCCAAGAGACCCAGTACTTC | CASSSNMLAAQETQYF
TRBJ2-3 | TRBD2 | TRBV4-1 | 15 | NA | TGCGCCAGCAGCCAAGAGGGAATAGCGGGGGATACGCAGTATTTT | CASSQEGIAGDTQYF
TRBJ1-2 | NA | TRBV28 | 13 | few | TGTGCCAGCAGTTACCTCCTAGCGCGGGGCTACACCTTC | CASSYLLARGYTF
TRBJ1-5 | NA | TRBV3-1/TRBV3-2 | 14 | NA | TGTGCCAGCAGCCCAGCAGGGGGCAATCAGCCCCAGCATTTT | CASSPAGGNQPQHF
TRBJ1-2 | TRBD1 | TRBV3-1/TRBV3-2 | 17 | NA | TGTGCCAGCAGCCAAGAAGGGACAGGGGGCGTGTACTATGGCTACACCTTC | CASSQEGTGGVYYGYTF
TRBJ2-6 | NA | TRBV19 | 15 | NA | TGTGCCAGTACCTCAGGTGTGCTTCGGGCCAACGTCCTGACTTTC | CASTSGVLRANVLTF
TRBJ1-1 | NA | TRBV20-1 | 11 | NA | TGCAGTGCTATGGGCAACACTGAAGCTTTCTTT | CSAMGNTEAFF
TRBJ2-7 | NA | TRBV5-4 | 15 | once | TGTGCCAGCAGCTTGGAAGGCGGCAGCTCCTACGAGCAGTACTTC | CASSLEGGSSYEQYF
TRBJ1-6 | NA | TRBV6-5 | 15 | NA | TGTGCCATCAAAGAGCAGGGTTCGAATAATTCACCCCTCCACTTT | CAIKEQGSNNSPLHF
TRBJ1-5 | NA | TRBV12-3/TRBV12-4 | 13 | few | TGTGCCAGCACCCTCAGGGGTGGTCAGCCCCAGCATTTT | CASTLRGGQPQHF
TRBJ1-6 | TRBD1 | TRBV6-1 | 16 | NA | TGTGCCAGCAGTGAGGTTACAGGGGCCGCTAATTCACCCCTCCACTTT | CASSEVTGAANSPLHF
TRBJ1-5 | NA | TRBV24-1 | 18 | NA | TGTGCCACCACCCCCTGGGAGGTAAAGACCCGTAGCAATCAGCCCCAGCATTTT | CATTPWEVKTRSNQPQHF
TRBJ2-2 | TRBD1 | TRBV19 | 15 | NA | TGTGCCAGTAGGGACAGGGATACGAACACCGGGGAGCTGTTTTTT | CASRDRDTNTGELFF
TRBJ1-4 | TRBD1 | TRBV11-2 | 15 | NA | TGTGCCAGCAGCTACGCCGGGACAGGCACTGGAAAACTGTTTTTT | CASSYAGTGTGKLFF
TRBJ2-1 | TRBD2 | TRBV27 | 13 | NA | TGTGCCAGCAGTGCCGGGGGGAGACGTGAGCAGTTCTTC | CASSAGGRREQFF
TRBJ1-4 | NA | TRBV30 | 14 | NA | TGTGCCTGGAGTGGGGCAGGGCGGAGTGAAAAACTGTTTTTT | CAWSGAGRSEKLFF
TRBJ2-7 | TRBD1 | TRBV6-5 | 13 | NA | TGTGCCAGCAGCGGGACAGGGACCTACGAGCAGTACTTC | CASSGTGTYEQYF
TRBJ2-2 | NA | TRBV10-3 | 13 | NA | TGTGCCATCAGTCAGCGTTATATCGGGGAGCTGTTTTTT | CAISQRYIGELFF
TRBJ2-3 | TRBD1 | TRBV9 | 14 | NA | TGTGCCAGCAGCAGGGGACAGGGGAGAGATACGCAGTATTTT | CASSRGQGRDTQYF
TRBJ2-7 | NA | TRBV10-3 | 13 | NA | TGTGCCATCAGTGAGCCCGTGAGAGGAGAGCAGTACTTC | CAISEPVRGEQYF